A single sample gave rise to the 19 T cell receptor beta chains below, sequenced in a study of response to subunit inactivated influenza vaccine (dated by TCRdb to the late 2010s). Library method: RT-PCR. TCRdb shows the sequencer as Illumina HiSeq 2500. TCRdb reanalyzed the raw reads on its own, using fastp at Q25 for trimming and MiXCR for clone calling, and kept in-frame beta chains. Here each entry gathers all rows of one CDR3 protein and keeps the most common genes and DNA. A total of hundreds of thousands of distinct CDR3 sequences appear in this sample, approximately 15% of them only once. The ten largest clones add up to around 6.5% of the sample. The specimen comprised PBMCs from blood, sampled around 15 days before vaccination. The receptors derive from a man over 45 who received an inactivated influenza vaccine. Donor details come from another sample of the same person, matched by shared clones.

This clonotype was seen a few times. This chain connects TRBV7-9 to TRBJ2-1; 10 bases line up with TRBD1. J lost 8 bases, V lost 5 bases, and 12 bases had no gene match. There are 16 residues in the CDR3. Germline V gene data show CDR1 as SEHNR and CDR2 as FQNEAQ (reference sequence). This CDR3 is CASSPQGTGAFHEQFF. For the CDR3, the DNA is TGTGCCAGCAGCCCCCAGGGGACAGGGGCTTTCCATGAGCAGTTCTTC.

Remarks on this clonotype: An end of the junction does not agree with germline; a read error may underlie this. V is TRBV5-1 and J is TRBJ2-7; no clear D. The CDR3 consists of 13 residues. Germline V lookup: CDR1 SGHRS, CDR2 YFSETQ. CDR3 sequence: CASSLDGSYGQYF. The CDR3 coding sequence is TGCGCCAGCAGCTTGGACGGCTCCTACGGGCAGTACTTC. The whole variable domain, filled in from reference TRBV5-1 and TRBJ2-7, reads KAGVTQTPRYLIKTRGQQVTLSCSPISGHRSVSWYQQTPGQGLQFLFEYFSETQRNKGNFPGRFSGRQFSNSRSEMNVSTLELGDSALYLCASSLDGSYGQYFGPGTRLTVT.

This clonotype showed up just a few times. The chain employs TRBV4-2 and TRBJ2-2, with 11 bases lining up with TRBD2. With 2 bases clipped from V and 7 bases from J, the junction kept 12 bases outside the gene matches. The CDR3 consists of 18 residues. Germline V gene data show CDR1 as LGHNA and CDR2 as YNFKEQ. Here the CDR3 DNA reads TGTGCCAGCAGCCAATTTCGCCTAGCGGGAGGCGATGGCGGGGAGCTGTTTTTT. Residues: CASSQFRLAGGDGGELFF.

This clonotype was observed a handful of times. The chain's CDR3 is CASSFEGRALHF. The CDR3 nucleotides read TGTGCCAGCAGCTTCGAAGGGAGGGCCCTCCACTTT. The gene calls are TRBV7-9 and TRBJ1-6; no clear D gene. The CDR3 is made up of 12 amino acids. The V gene's germline CDR1 is SEHNR and CDR2 FQNEAQ (reference sequence). Deletions cut 3 bases from V and 14 bases from J, with 11 bases between.

This clonotype was recorded at least ten times. The J gene is TRBJ2-1, the V gene TRBV5-6; TRBD2 matches 8 bases. V lost 0 bases and J lost 5; bases outside the gene matches: 13. From germline, CDR1 is SGHDT and CDR2 YYEEEE. The CDR3 is 18 amino acids. In DNA form, the CDR3 reads TGTGCCAGCAGCTTGGATTTGATGGTCAGCGGGAGAAACAATGAGCAGTTCTTC. Residues: CASSLDLMVSGRNNEQFF.

The chain joins TRBV24-1 to TRBJ1-2; 8 positions match TRBD1. Germline V gene lookup returns CDR1 KGHDR and CDR2 SFDVKD. Losses at the gene ends were 2 bases for V and 5 bases for J; bases not matched to a gene: 9. CDR3 length: 16 residues. In DNA form, the CDR3 reads TGTGCCACCAGTGATTCGCGTAAGACAGGGGTGTATGGCTACACCTTC. This codes for CATSDSRKTGVYGYTF.

The chain employs TRBV6-5 and TRBJ2-3, with a possible D match to TRBD2 (6 bases). CDR1 is MNHEY and CDR2 is SVGAGI in the germline V gene. This CDR3 comprises 15 residues. Trimming removed 1 base from V and 0 bases from J, with 8 bases in between. In nucleotides, the CDR3 is TGTGCCAGCAGTTACTGGCGGGGTAGCACAGATACGCAGTATTTT. Translating gives CASSYWRGSTDTQYF.

This clonotype was detected ten times or more. The chain combines TRBV27 with TRBJ2-7, with TRBD1 identical over 8 bases. CDR3 length: 14 residues. The trim removed 4 bases at V and 6 bases at J, leaving 8 bases unmatched. Germline CDR1 and CDR2: MNHEY and SMNVEV (reference sequence). CDR3 nucleotides: TGTGCCAGCAGTTCAGCCGCAGGGGGCTCCGAGCAGTACTTC. Residues: CASSSAAGGSEQYF.

This clonotype has just one count. The rearrangement uses TRBV20-1 and TRBJ2-7; TRBD2 matches 12 bases. J gave up 4 bases and V 2 bases, and 24 bases lay outside the gene matches. Germline CDR1 reads DFQATT; CDR2 reads SNEGSKA (reference sequence). CDR3 length: 21 amino acids. CDR3 loop: CSARSGWDRKSSGRDFYEQYF. The CDR3 region has the DNA TGCAGTGCTAGAAGCGGTTGGGACAGAAAATCTAGCGGGAGGGATTTTTACGAGCAGTACTTC.

This clonotype was counted between two and nine times. This chain connects TRBV12-3 or TRBV12-4 to TRBJ1-1; D gene uncertain. The CDR3 extends over 14 amino acids. V was clipped by 5 bases and J by 4 bases, with 14 bases between them. In nucleotides, the CDR3 is TGTGCCAGCAGTCTCCTCCTGGGAGCCACTGAAGCTTTCTTT. Protein sequence: CASSLLLGATEAFF.

CDR3 amino acids: CASSPISQGTEQYF. In DNA, the CDR3 is TGTGCCAGCTCACCAATATCCCAGGGGACCGAGCAGTACTTC. This rearrangement joins TRBV18 to TRBJ2-7; D might be TRBD1 (6 bases). V shed 2 bases and J shed 6 bases, with 14 bases lying between them. The CDR3 totals 14 residues. CDR1 is KGHSH and CDR2 is LQKENI in the germline V gene.

The chain links TRBV4-3 to TRBJ2-1; D is ambiguous. The CDR3 runs to 15 residues. Germline lookup yields CDR1 LGHNA and CDR2 YSLEER. V was shortened by 0 bases and J by 6 bases, with 12 bases between the two germline ends. CDR3 amino acids: CASSQDLLQSNEQFF. CDR3 DNA: TGCGCCAGCAGCCAAGATTTGTTACAGTCCAATGAGCAGTTCTTC.

The gene calls are TRBV12-3 or TRBV12-4 and TRBJ2-6; D ambiguous. Trimming cost V 11 bases and J 0 bases, with 23 bases left between them. The CDR3 length is 18 residues. The CDR3 nucleotides read TGTGCCCTCAGTTTAGCCAGGCAAGAGAGCTCTGGGGCCAACGTCCTGACTTTC. Its protein product is CALSLARQESSGANVLTF.

There are a few counts of this clonotype. The chain links TRBV3-1 to TRBJ2-1, with a weak D call TRBD1 (6 bases). With 0 bases removed from V and 6 bases from J, the gap between germline ends came to 9 bases. Per the germline V gene, CDR1 is LGHDT and CDR2 is YNNKEL (reference sequence). The CDR3 loop spans 14 amino acids. The CDR3 sequence is CASSQETGSNEQFF. In DNA, the CDR3 is TGTGCCAGCAGCCAAGAAACAGGGTCCAATGAGCAGTTCTTC.

In its sample, this clonotype was seen many times. The V and J genes are TRBV6-2 or TRBV6-3 and TRBJ1-4, with D perhaps TRBD1 (5 bases). Germline CDR1 is MNHEY and CDR2 is SVGEGT. V was shortened by 2 bases and J by 0 bases, with 13 bases between the two germline ends. The CDR3 runs 17 residues. The CDR3 sequence is CASSYAIQDATNEKLFF. CDR3 in DNA: TGTGCCAGCAGTTACGCGATACAGGATGCAACTAATGAAAAACTGTTTTTT.

CDR3 loop: CASSLRGIRSGRAQDTQYF. CDR3 nucleotides: TGTGCCAGCAGCTTACGGGGGATCCGTAGCGGGAGGGCCCAGGATACGCAGTATTTT. The chain links TRBV7-3 to TRBJ2-3; 11 nucleotides agree with TRBD2. This CDR3 comprises 19 residues. V gave up 2 bases and J gave up 6 bases; unmatched junction bases: 16. Germline values: CDR1 SGHTA, CDR2 FQGTGA.

The CDR3 sequence is CASSSSLLNEQFF. The CDR3 coding sequence is TGTGCCAGCAGTTCCTCACTGTTGAATGAGCAGTTCTTC. V gene TRBV28 combines with J gene TRBJ2-1, with D hard to call. The germline gives CDR1 MDHEN, CDR2 SYDVKM. This CDR3 contains 13 residues. Between the trimmed V and J ends, which lost 4 bases and 7 bases, there was a span of 11 bases.

In this sample, this clonotype turned up a few times. V gene TRBV7-9 combines with J gene TRBJ1-5; no clear D gene. The CDR3 covers 14 residues. V lost 5 bases and J 5 bases, leaving 13 bases between the germline ends. The V gene's germline CDR1 is SEHNR and CDR2 FQNEAQ (reference sequence). The CDR3 loop is CASSLDRSDQPQHF. As DNA, the CDR3 is TGTGCCAGCAGCCTAGACCGAAGCGATCAGCCCCAGCATTTT.

The CDR3 DNA sequence: TGTGCCAGCAGTGACCGTAGCCAGGGAAGGAACTATGGCTACACCTTC. This codes for CASSDRSQGRNYGYTF. The chain couples TRBV6-1 to TRBJ1-2; possible D gene TRBD1, 5 bases. V was pared by 3 bases and J by 2 bases, with 16 bases between. Per germline, CDR1 MNHNS and CDR2 SASEGT. CDR3 length: 16 amino acids.